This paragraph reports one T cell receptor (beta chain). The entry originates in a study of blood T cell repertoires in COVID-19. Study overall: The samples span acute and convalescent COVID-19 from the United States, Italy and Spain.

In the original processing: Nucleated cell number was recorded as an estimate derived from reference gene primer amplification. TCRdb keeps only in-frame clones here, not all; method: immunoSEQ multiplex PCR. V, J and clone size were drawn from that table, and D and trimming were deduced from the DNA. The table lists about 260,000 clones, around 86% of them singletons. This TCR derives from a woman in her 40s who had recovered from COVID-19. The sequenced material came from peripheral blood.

For the CDR3, the DNA is TGTGCCAGCAGTGAGCAGGGAATGGGTCAGCCCCAGCATTTT. Translating it yields CASSEQGMGQPQHF. The chain is built from TRBV6-4 and TRBJ1-5; D possibly corresponds to TRBD1 (5 bases). V gave up 3 bases and J gave up 6 bases, with 12 bases separating them. Germline CDR1 is MRHNA and CDR2 is SNTAGT. This CDR3 comprises 14 residues.